Listed here are 31 T cell receptor beta chains from one sample, sequenced in a study of cytomegalovirus exposure and HLA in healthy donors. Some clones are missing from TCRdb's copy, which holds only in-frame ones; the method was immunoSEQ multiplex PCR. The top ten clones hold more than 1.5% of a sample with over 200,000 clones, around 87% of them seen once. Sequencing was carried out using PBMCs. Source of these receptors: a woman aged 18-30 years in good health and CMV-seropositive.

This rearrangement joins TRBV4-1 to TRBJ2-7; TRBD2 matches at 9 bases. With V trimmed by 4 bases and J by 2 bases, 9 bases remained unmatched. The CDR3 spans 16 residues. Per the germline V gene, CDR1 is MGHRA and CDR2 is YSYEKL. CDR3 DNA: TGCGCCAGCAGCCTAGGCCCAGCGGGAGGCCCCTACGAGCAGTACTTC. Its protein product is CASSLGPAGGPYEQYF.

V and J are TRBV29-1 and TRBJ1-1, with D maybe TRBD1 (5 bases). The length of the CDR3 is 13 residues. Germline lookup yields CDR1 SQVTM and CDR2 ANQGSEA. V lost 8 bases and J 0 bases, leaving 13 bases between the germline ends. This chain's CDR3 is CSTERGVNTEAFF. CDR3 nucleotides: TGCAGCACCGAACGGGGGGTGAACACTGAAGCTTTCTTT.

The rearrangement uses TRBV5-1 and TRBJ2-7; possible D gene TRBD2, 6 bases. The CDR3 length is 16 residues. V was clipped by 1 base and J by 6 bases, with 20 bases between them. The germline V gene has CDR1 SGHRS and CDR2 YFSETQ. In DNA form, the CDR3 reads TGCGCCAGCAGCTTGTTTAGAGGGCTGGGGGGTTCCGAGCAGTACTTC. This gives the protein CASSLFRGLGGSEQYF.

The chain uses TRBV4-1 and TRBJ2-4; 8 nucleotides agree with TRBD1. This CDR3 is built from 17 residues. The V segment lost 3 bases and the J segment 0 bases; nucleotides outside the gene matches: 7. Per germline, CDR1 MGHRA and CDR2 YSYEKL. CDR3 coding DNA: TGCGCCAGCAGCCACTCCGGACAGGGACAAGCCAAAAACATTCAGTACTTC. Protein product: CASSHSGQGQAKNIQYF.

The rearrangement links TRBV9 to TRBJ2-1; TRBD2 aligns across 8 bases. The germline CDR1 and CDR2 sequences are SGDLS and YYNGEE. J gave up 0 bases and V 4 bases, and 6 bases lay outside the gene matches. The CDR3 extends over 16 amino acids. Written as DNA, the CDR3 is TGTGCCAGCAGCTCCCGCGCGGGAGGCTCCTACAATGAGCAGTTCTTC. Protein: CASSSRAGGSYNEQFF.

This clone was observed once. The chain is built from TRBV30 and TRBJ2-1, with D possibly TRBD2 on 6 matching bases. The CDR3 extends over 14 amino acids. CDR1 is GTSNPN, CDR2 SVGIG, per germline (reference sequence). V was trimmed by 4 bases and J by 6 bases, leaving 16 bases between them. In nucleotides, the CDR3 is TGTGCCTGGACCTTAGCGGCGGTCGTCAATGAGCAGTTCTTC. Translating it yields CAWTLAAVVNEQFF.

V usage is TRBV5-1 and J usage is TRBJ1-4, with TRBD1 as a possible D gene (6 bases). Per the germline V gene, CDR1 is SGHRS and CDR2 is YFSETQ. The V gene lost 5 bases and the J gene lost 5 bases, with 13 bases spanning the gap. This CDR3 spans 14 amino acids. The CDR3 loop is CASRRDTLNEKLFF. The CDR3, as DNA: TGCGCCAGCAGACGGGACACGTTAAATGAAAAACTGTTTTTT.

This clone has only a few counts. The chain combines TRBV30 with TRBJ2-7; a possible D gene is TRBD2 (5 bases). V was shortened by 5 bases and J by 7 bases, with 18 bases between the two germline ends. Germline values: CDR1 GTSNPN, CDR2 SVGIG (reference sequence). The CDR3 is 13 residues long. The CDR3 sequence is CAWGGRLSGEQYF. In nucleotides, the CDR3 is TGTGCCTGGGGAGGACGGTTGTCGGGTGAGCAGTACTTC.

The V gene is TRBV11-2, the J gene TRBJ2-3, with TRBD2 matching 7 bases. The V and J ends lost 1 base and 0 bases, in that order; junction bases with no gene match: 4. This CDR3 is built from 16 residues. Germline V lookup: CDR1 SGHAT, CDR2 FQNNGV. The CDR3 DNA reads TGTGCCAGCAGCTTAGTCGAGACTAGCAGCACAGATACGCAGTATTTT. Amino acids: CASSLVETSSTDTQYF.

The CDR3 sequence is CASSPNSARVNGELFF. The CDR3 nucleotides read TGTGCCAGCAGCCCGAATAGCGCAAGGGTTAACGGGGAGCTGTTTTTT. J is TRBJ2-2 and V is TRBV4-2; tentatively, D is TRBD2 (5 bases). V was clipped by 4 bases and J by 7 bases, with 19 bases between them. CDR1 LGHNA and CDR2 YNFKEQ come from the germline V gene. The CDR3 is made up of 16 amino acids.

The chain couples TRBV29-1 to TRBJ2-7; D may be TRBD1 (6 bases). There are 12 residues in the CDR3. The ends were cut back, 6 bases at V and 3 bases at J, with 12 bases in the middle. Germline CDR1 reads SQVTM; CDR2 reads ANQGSEA. CDR3 bases: TGCAGCGTCCGCCGGGACATCTACGAGCAGTACTTC. Protein product: CSVRRDIYEQYF.

The chain recombines TRBV9 with TRBJ2-3; a weak D match, TRBD2 (6 bases). Germline lookup yields CDR1 SGDLS and CDR2 YYNGEE. Trimming removed 6 bases at V and 3 bases at J, with 14 bases between. CDR3 length: 14 amino acids. In nucleotides, the CDR3 is TGTGCCAGCAATGGAGGGTCGGGGACAGATACGCAGTATTTT. It codes for CASNGGSGTDTQYF. The full variable domain, in which reference TRBV9 and TRBJ2-3 provide the parts outside the CDR3, is DSGVTQTPKHLITATGQRVTLRCSPRSGDLSVYWYQQSLDQGLQFLIQYYNGEERAKGNILERFSAQQFPDLHSELNLSSLELGDSALYFCASNGGSGTDTQYFGPGTRLTVL.

A few counts support this clone. The gene calls are TRBV19 and TRBJ2-1; D not resolved. The CDR3 covers 13 residues. With 7 bases removed from V and 3 bases from J, the gap between germline ends came to 10 bases. CDR1 is LNHDA and CDR2 is SQIVND in the germline V gene (reference sequence). DNA for the CDR3: TGTGCCAGTAAGTCCGGCGGCTACAATGAGCAGTTCTTC. This gives the protein CASKSGGYNEQFF.

J is TRBJ2-7 and V is TRBV7-9; 8 bases agree with TRBD1. This CDR3 contains 15 residues. J was trimmed by 2 bases and V by 1 base; bases with no gene match: 4. Per the germline V gene, CDR1 is SEHNR and CDR2 is FQNEAQ (reference sequence). The chain's CDR3 is CASSLGTGGPYEQYF. CDR3 nucleotide sequence: TGTGCCAGCAGCTTAGGTACAGGGGGGCCCTACGAGCAGTACTTC.

The CDR3 region has the DNA TGCGCCAGCAGTGACCGGGGAATCAATGAGCAGTTCTTC. Protein product: CASSDRGINEQFF. V usage is TRBV10-1 and J usage is TRBJ2-1, with a weak D call TRBD2 (5 bases). Trimming removed 3 bases at V and 6 bases at J, with 9 bases between. Germline CDR1 is WNHNN and CDR2 is SYGVQD (reference sequence). The CDR3 runs 13 residues.

The chain links TRBV11-3 to TRBJ2-1; TRBD2 agrees at 14 bases. The V gene end was trimmed by 5 bases and the J gene end by 13 bases; junction bases not matched to a gene: 10. The CDR3 is made up of 15 amino acids. Germline CDR1 is SGHNT and CDR2 is YENEEA. Written as DNA, the CDR3 is TGTGCCAGCAGCCCAACCGGGACTAGCGGGAGTAATCAGTTCTTC. It encodes CASSPTGTSGSNQFF.

The chain uses TRBV5-1 and TRBJ2-7; D call uncertain. The ends were cut back, 4 bases at V and 2 bases at J, with 13 bases in the middle. This CDR3 has 14 residues. CDR1 and CDR2 (germline): SGHRS, YFSETQ. The CDR3 DNA reads as TGCGCCAGCAGCCCTGACACCTCCACCTACGAGCAGTACTTC. The encoded protein is CASSPDTSTYEQYF.

The V call is TRBV9, the J call TRBJ2-2; D is uncertain. The CDR3 has 14 amino acids. The V end was cut by 2 bases, the J end by 3 bases, with 8 bases between. Germline V gives CDR1 SGDLS, CDR2 YYNGEE. CDR3 nucleotide sequence: TGTGCCAGCAGCGTGTACAGACACACCGGGGAGCTGTTTTTT. Its translation: CASSVYRHTGELFF.

The V call is TRBV2, the J call TRBJ2-2; 8 bases map to TRBD2. CDR3 length equals 15 residues. Germline CDR1 is SNHLY and CDR2 is FYNNEI. V dropped 4 bases and J dropped 5; count of bases not matched to a gene: 6. The CDR3 DNA reads as TGTGCCAGCAGTGCCCGGGCTAGCGGGACCGGGGAGCTGTTTTTT. Amino acids: CASSARASGTGELFF.

The chain carries TRBV30 and TRBJ2-5; 8 bases align to TRBD2. CDR3 size: 15 residues. J was trimmed by 5 bases and V by 1 base; bases with no gene match: 9. From germline, CDR1 is GTSNPN and CDR2 SVGIG (reference sequence). The CDR3 loop reads CAWSEIAGRQETQYF. Written as DNA, the CDR3 is TGTGCCTGGAGTGAAATAGCGGGAAGGCAGGAGACCCAGTACTTC.

This chain links TRBV7-2 with TRBJ1-1, with a tentative D call TRBD1 (5 bases). Germline V gene data show CDR1 as SGHTA and CDR2 as FQGNSA. The CDR3 runs to 13 residues. V was clipped by 6 bases and J by 3 bases, with 11 bases between them. CDR3 sequence (DNA): TGTGCCAGCAGTTCCGTAGGGGACACTGAAGCTTTCTTT. Translating gives CASSSVGDTEAFF.

The chain couples TRBV7-9 to TRBJ2-7, with 10 bases lining up with TRBD1. Looked up from germline, CDR1 is SEHNR and CDR2 is FQNEAQ (reference sequence). The CDR3 loop spans 16 amino acids. V lost 5 bases and J lost 5; bases outside the gene matches: 12. The CDR3: CASSTRRDRGAHEQYF. The CDR3, as DNA: TGTGCCAGCAGCACCCGCCGGGACAGGGGCGCCCACGAGCAGTACTTC.

V is TRBV30 and J is TRBJ2-7, with 8 bases that match TRBD1. The germline V gene encodes CDR1 GTSNPN and CDR2 SVGIG (reference sequence). This CDR3 region has 15 residues. Trimming cost V 1 base and J 3 bases; bases outside gene matches: 8. CDR3 in amino acids: CAWSAPGTGVYEQYF. The CDR3 bases are TGTGCCTGGAGTGCCCCCGGGACAGGTGTCTACGAGCAGTACTTC.

The chain couples TRBV5-6 to TRBJ2-3, with D tentatively TRBD2 (6 bases). This CDR3 has 14 amino acids. Trimming removed 2 bases from V and 5 bases from J, with 12 bases in between. The germline gives CDR1 SGHDT, CDR2 YYEEEE. The CDR3 sequence is CASSLFAGGDTQYF. DNA of the CDR3: TGTGCCAGCAGCTTATTTGCCGGGGGAGATACGCAGTATTTT.

The chain couples TRBV5-1 to TRBJ2-1; TRBD2 might be the D (6 bases). Germline lookup yields CDR1 SGHRS and CDR2 YFSETQ. The V end was cut by 4 bases, the J end by 8 bases, with 19 bases between. CDR3 length: 15 residues. For the CDR3, the DNA is TGCGCCAGCAGCCCGCCGACTAGTCCGAGGGATGAGCAGTTCTTC. This translates into CASSPPTSPRDEQFF.

The chain links TRBV27 to TRBJ2-1; the match to TRBD2 covers 9 bases. The length of the CDR3 is 18 residues. Looked up from germline, CDR1 is MNHEY and CDR2 is SMNVEV (reference sequence). J gave up 1 base and V 2 bases, and 9 bases lay outside the gene matches. In DNA, the CDR3 is TGTGCCAGCAGTTTAATCGCGATTCTAGCGGGATCCTACAATGAGCAGTTCTTC. This translates into CASSLIAILAGSYNEQFF.

V gene TRBV5-6 combines with J gene TRBJ1-5, with 7 bases matching TRBD1. CDR3 length: 15 residues. CDR1 is SGHDT and CDR2 is YYEEEE in the germline V gene. The V gene end was trimmed by 0 bases and the J gene end by 6 bases; junction bases not matched to a gene: 6. CDR3 DNA sequence: TGTGCCAGCAGCTTGGTCAGGCAGGGGGGTCAGCCCCAGCATTTT. This sequence encodes CASSLVRQGGQPQHF. Full variable domain (missing parts from reference TRBV5-6 and TRBJ1-5): DAGVTQSPTHLIKTRGQQVTLRCSPKSGHDTVSWYQQALGQGPQFIFQYYEEEERQRGNFPDRFSGHQFPNYSSELNVNALLLGDSALYLCASSLVRQGGQPQHFGDGTRLSIL.

The rearrangement joins TRBV5-1 to TRBJ1-2; D gene ambiguous. Trimming stripped 4 bases from V and 6 bases from J, with 13 bases between. CDR3 length equals 13 residues. From germline, CDR1 is SGHRS and CDR2 YFSETQ. For the CDR3, the DNA is TGCGCCAGCAGCCCTTACAATCTCGATGGCTACACCTTC. This gives the protein CASSPYNLDGYTF.

J is TRBJ2-6 and V is TRBV18; 8 nucleotides line up with TRBD2. CDR1 and CDR2 (germline): KGHSH, LQKENI. The CDR3 sequence is 19 residues long. V was pared by 2 bases and J by 1 base, with 10 bases of the junction left unmatched. The CDR3 DNA follows: TGTGCCAGCTCACCAAGTTGGGCTAGCGGGTTGTCTGGGGCCAACGTCCTGACTTTC. Residues: CASSPSWASGLSGANVLTF.

The chain recombines TRBV7-9 with TRBJ1-1; D is unresolved. This CDR3 spans 12 amino acids. V lost 2 bases, J lost 2 bases, and 3 bases lay in between. Germline-derived CDR1 and CDR2 are SEHNR and FQNEAQ (reference sequence). The CDR3 protein is CASSLHNTEAFF. DNA of the CDR3: TGTGCCAGCAGCTTACATAACACTGAAGCTTTCTTT.

The chain joins TRBV7-9 to TRBJ1-2, with D perhaps matching TRBD1 (5 bases). Germline V gene sequence: CDR1 SEHNR, CDR2 FQNEAQ (reference sequence). V lost 5 bases, J lost 3 bases, and 22 bases lay in between. The CDR3 has 17 amino acids. The CDR3 reads CASSPPSGRSKDYGYTF. CDR3 DNA: TGTGCCAGCAGCCCCCCGTCAGGGAGGTCCAAGGACTATGGCTACACCTTC.